This T cell receptor beta chain appears in the sequencing data of a study of shared clonotypes between healthy human individuals. Regarding the study as a whole: Generally, naive subsets (rather than memory subsets) showed larger estimated richness. Non-shared clonotypes showed lower generation probabilities than clonotypes common to all four donors. Among several donors, roughly 5% of naive CD4 clonotypes were found in common.

V was clipped by 7 bases and J by 7 bases; unmatched bases: 8. The CDR3 is made up of 13 amino acids. Germline lookup yields CDR1 SQVTM and CDR2 ANQGSEA. Regarding this clone: Its specificity is not known.

Assay: immunoSEQ multiplex PCR; the TCRdb copy retains only in-frame clones and omits some. This repertoire shows 1.5 million to 1.9 million clones, 98% found once; its top ten account for around 0.47%. The donors, healthy adults who were HIV-negative, had experienced no recent acute infections or vaccinations. The J gene is TRBJ2-1, the V gene TRBV29-1; 9 bases are shared with TRBD1. The sample was naive CD4+ T cells sorted from blood. Subset noted: CD45RA+ positively selected. This clonotype originated in a man aged 25 to 45 in good health. CDR3 sequence reads: CSATGTGFNEQFF. CDR3 DNA sequence: TGCAGCGCTACCGGGACAGGGTTTAATGAGCAGTTCTTC.